This entry lists 11 T cell receptor beta chains sequenced from one sample in a study of human T cells and chemical hapten exposure. The sample's time point: patch test 3, about 24 weeks after DPC sensitization. The treatment was: therapeutic diphenylcyclopropenone sensitization with weekly scalp DPC. TCRdb re-called the RACE reads with MiXCR, one entry per CDR3 protein. The sample lists 120,000 or so distinct CDR3 sequences; about 11% were seen once. This sample comprised whole blood, obtained in connection with sensitization to the hapten diphenylcyclopropenone (DPC). Receptor source: a woman in her fifties or sixties with alopecia areata. Some clones in this sample may be carry-over from other donors' samples.

The chain joins TRBV15 to TRBJ1-4, with a possible D match to TRBD1 (6 bases). Germline V gives CDR1 LNHNV, CDR2 YYDKDF (reference sequence). This CDR3 spans 16 amino acids. V was clipped by 1 base and J by 7 bases, with 16 bases between them. The CDR3 DNA reads TGTGCCACCAGCAGAGGGTCCCGGGGGGCAAGTGAAAAACTGTTTTTT. Amino acid sequence: CATSRGSRGASEKLFF.

At least ten counts were recorded for this clonotype. A read error may produce the germline difference seen at one junction end. V and J are TRBV18 and TRBJ2-7; perhaps D is TRBD1 or TRBD2 (6 bases each). Germline assignment: CDR1 KGHSH and CDR2 LQKENI. CDR3 length equals 15 residues. The CDR3 protein is CASSPLRGELSTGHF. In nucleotides, the CDR3 is TGTGCCAGCTCACCTCTGAGGGGGGAATTGTCTACTGGGCACTTC.

The V gene is TRBV18, the J gene TRBJ2-3, with 10 positions matching TRBD1. The germline CDR1 and CDR2 sequences are KGHSH and LQKENI. V trimming: 4 bases; J trimming: 1 base; junction bases outside the gene matches: 5. The length of the CDR3 is 16 residues. The CDR3 DNA is TGTGCCAGCTCACTGTCCGGGACAGGGGGCACAGATACGCAGTATTTT. Residues: CASSLSGTGGTDTQYF. The full variable domain, rest sourced from reference TRBV18 and TRBJ2-3, is NAGVMQNPRHLVRRRGQEARLRCSPMKGHSHVYWYRQLPEEGLKFMVYLQKENIIDESGMPKERFSAEFPKEGPSILRIQQVVRGDSAAYFCASSLSGTGGTDTQYFGPGTRLTVL.

This clonotype was counted only a few times. V and J are TRBV5-1 and TRBJ2-3; either TRBD1 or TRBD2 may supply D (6 bases each). Trimming took 0 bases from V and 2 from J, leaving 10 bases between them. The germline V gene encodes CDR1 SGHRS and CDR2 YFSETQ. The CDR3 spans 15 residues. Here the CDR3 reads CASSLAGANTDTQYF. The CDR3, as DNA: TGCGCCAGCAGCTTGGCGGGGGCCAACACAGATACGCAGTATTTT.

This clonotype was seen many times. V is TRBV7-2 and J is TRBJ1-1; D gene uncertain. The germline V gene encodes CDR1 SGHTA and CDR2 FQGNSA. The V end lost 0 bases, the J end lost 1 base, and 9 bases lay between the germline ends. CDR3 length: 15 residues. As DNA, the CDR3 is TGTGCCAGCAGCTTAGCGGGCTTTACGAACACTGAAGCTTTCTTT. Protein: CASSLAGFTNTEAFF.

This clonotype has a count of ten or more. The chain uses TRBV20-1 and TRBJ2-1, with D possibly matching TRBD2 (5 bases). Germline V gene sequence: CDR1 DFQATT, CDR2 SNEGSKA (reference sequence). The CDR3 is 16 amino acids. Trimming stripped 5 bases from V and 3 bases from J, with 20 bases between. DNA of the CDR3: TGCAGTGCTGGAGGTAGGGCGGGCACCAACTACAATGAGCAGTTCTTC. It yields the protein CSAGGRAGTNYNEQFF.

This clonotype was picked up a small number of times. The rearrangement links TRBV6-5 to TRBJ2-7; 9 bases align to TRBD2. Trimming cost V 2 bases and J 4 bases; bases outside gene matches: 6. This CDR3 spans 15 amino acids. Per the germline V gene, CDR1 is MNHEY and CDR2 is SVGAGI. CDR3 coding DNA: TGTGCCAGCAGTTACGAGGCGGGAGGGCCGTACGAGCAGTACTTC. Its translation is CASSYEAGGPYEQYF.

The chain is built from TRBV7-9 and TRBJ2-1; 12 nucleotides match TRBD2. With V trimmed by 5 bases and J by 9 bases, 11 bases remained unmatched. Germline V gene sequence: CDR1 SEHNR, CDR2 FQNEAQ (reference sequence). CDR3 length equals 16 residues. Written as DNA, the CDR3 is TGTGCCAGCAGCCCTCCGACTAGCGGGAGAAGTGTTGAGCAGTTCTTC. This sequence encodes CASSPPTSGRSVEQFF.

This clonotype occurred many times. V gene TRBV20-1 combines with J gene TRBJ2-1, with D uncertain. CDR1 is DFQATT, CDR2 SNEGSKA, per germline (reference sequence). The V and J ends lost 0 bases and 7 bases respectively, with 7 bases between them. This CDR3 spans 12 amino acids. This CDR3 reads CSARDQGNEQFF. CDR3 DNA: TGCAGTGCTAGAGATCAAGGAAATGAGCAGTTCTTC.

This clonotype came up a few times. The rearrangement links TRBV12-3 or TRBV12-4 to TRBJ1-5; a weak D match, TRBD1 (5 bases). V lost 7 bases to trimming and J lost 3 bases, with 13 bases between them. The CDR3 has 14 amino acids. CDR3 residues: CASTLVGPNQPQHF. Here the CDR3 DNA reads TGTGCCAGCACCCTTGTGGGGCCCAATCAGCCCCAGCATTTT.

The table lists this clonotype with many counts. The V gene is TRBV4-3, the J gene TRBJ2-3; 11 bases align to TRBD1. V lost 1 base and J lost 11; bases outside the gene matches: 2. CDR1 LGHNA and CDR2 YSLEER come from the germline V gene. The CDR3 has 13 amino acids. The CDR3 here is CASSQVGTGGQYF. The DNA of the CDR3 is TGCGCCAGCAGCCAAGTAGGGACAGGGGGGCAGTATTTT.